Following are 16 T cell receptor beta chains from one sample sequenced in a study of blood T cell repertoires in COVID-19. The table came from immunoSEQ multiplex PCR; TCRdb's copy has only in-frame clones and leaves some out. The data contain around 300,000 clones, about 88% of them singletons. Sequencing used PBMCs or T cells enriched from blood (not recorded which). The origin of the receptors is a woman aged 45-65 years who had recovered from COVID-19.

The chain carries TRBV3-1 (or the pseudogene TRBV3-2) and TRBJ2-1; D call uncertain. The length of the CDR3 is 13 residues. Between the trimmed V and J ends, which lost 0 bases and 10 bases, there was a span of 10 bases. Germline CDR1 is LGHDT and CDR2 is YNNKEL (reference sequence). Here the CDR3 reads CASSQEVVREQFF. The CDR3 bases are TGTGCCAGCAGCCAAGAGGTAGTTAGAGAGCAGTTCTTC.

The V gene is TRBV28, the J gene TRBJ1-5; no clear D gene. The CDR3 spans 14 residues. The V and J ends lost 6 bases and 4 bases respectively, with 13 bases between them. The germline V gene has CDR1 MDHEN and CDR2 SYDVKM. The CDR3 reads CASRIQVVNQPQHF. The DNA for the CDR3 is TGTGCCAGCAGAATCCAGGTCGTAAATCAGCCCCAGCATTTT.

The J gene is TRBJ1-4, the V gene TRBV4-3; 7 bases map to TRBD1. J was trimmed by 0 bases and V by 3 bases; bases with no gene match: 7. Germline V gives CDR1 LGHNA, CDR2 YSLEER. The CDR3 runs 17 residues. In nucleotides, the CDR3 is TGCGCCAGCAGCCAGAACTCAGGGGGTTCAACTAATGAAAAACTGTTTTTT. It is translated as CASSQNSGGSTNEKLFF.

The chain is built from TRBV9 and TRBJ2-1; D is uncertain. Trimming left V 0 bases short and J 8 bases short, with 15 bases between. The CDR3 is 15 residues long. In germline, CDR1 is SGDLS, CDR2 YYNGEE. The CDR3 region has the DNA TGTGCCAGCAGCGTAGCTGCACGAACCAGCGATGAGCAGTTCTTC. Its translation is CASSVAARTSDEQFF.

V is TRBV4-3 and J is TRBJ1-4, with 7 bases identical to TRBD1. The CDR3 is made up of 16 amino acids. The junction had 13 bases not matched to a gene; V was cut back by 4 bases and J by 8 bases. Germline values: CDR1 LGHNA, CDR2 YSLEER. This CDR3 is CASSPNNRQGGEKLFF. CDR3 DNA: TGCGCCAGCAGCCCTAACAACCGACAGGGTGGAGAAAAACTGTTTTTT.

This chain links TRBV19 with TRBJ2-2; weak D call: TRBD1 (5 bases). The CDR3 covers 15 residues. V gave up 7 bases and J gave up 1 base, with 13 bases separating them. The germline V gene encodes CDR1 LNHDA and CDR2 SQIVND (reference sequence). CDR3 nucleotide sequence: TGTGCCAGTAACACAGGCGATATGAACACCGGGGAGCTGTTTTTT. It translates to CASNTGDMNTGELFF.

The chain recombines TRBV5-1 with TRBJ2-1; 13 bases align to TRBD2. Germline V lookup: CDR1 SGHRS, CDR2 YFSETQ. J was trimmed by 5 bases and V by 7 bases; bases with no gene match: 0. The CDR3 is 13 residues long. CDR3 nucleotides: TGCGCCAGCGGACTAGCGGGGGACAATGAGCAGTTCTTC. It specifies CASGLAGDNEQFF.

The J gene is TRBJ2-1, the V gene TRBV7-2; D is unresolved. Trimming removed 0 bases at V and 9 bases at J, with 3 bases between. The CDR3 is 11 residues long. The germline V gene has CDR1 SGHTA and CDR2 FQGNSA. The CDR3 loop is CASSLAGEQFF. The CDR3 DNA reads TGTGCCAGCAGCTTAGCCGGTGAGCAGTTCTTC.

V usage is TRBV28 and J usage is TRBJ2-3; possibly TRBD2 for D (5 bases). Germline CDR1 is MDHEN and CDR2 is SYDVKM. CDR3 size: 15 residues. The germline V and J ends were trimmed by 5 bases and 2 bases, with 14 bases remaining between them. CDR3 region: CASSPIRGVTDTQYF. In DNA, the CDR3 is TGTGCCAGCAGTCCAATTCGGGGAGTCACAGATACGCAGTATTTT.

This chain uses TRBV3-1 (or the pseudogene TRBV3-2) with TRBJ2-7; 10 bases match TRBD1. Germline lookup yields CDR1 LGHDT and CDR2 YNNKEL (reference sequence). The CDR3 runs 14 residues. With V trimmed by 3 bases and J by 5 bases, 4 bases remained unmatched. The CDR3 sequence is CASSQGQGSNEQYF. The CDR3 DNA is TGTGCCAGCAGCCAGGGACAGGGGAGTAACGAGCAGTACTTC.

This chain links TRBV5-1 with TRBJ2-3; TRBD2 might be the D (5 bases). The CDR3 contains 15 residues. CDR1 and CDR2 (germline): SGHRS, YFSETQ. V was pared by 0 bases and J by 3 bases, with 11 bases between. CDR3 residues: CASSLASRGTDTQYF. For the CDR3, the DNA is TGCGCCAGCAGCTTGGCTAGTAGAGGGACAGATACGCAGTATTTT.

The chain uses TRBV30 and TRBJ2-1; TRBD2 aligns across 9 bases. Germline CDR1 and CDR2: GTSNPN and SVGIG (reference sequence). The length of the CDR3 is 14 residues. Trimming took 4 bases from V and 4 from J; bases not matched to a gene: 5. CDR3 nucleotides: TGTGCCTGGAAATGGGCGGGAGGGTACAATGAGCAGTTCTTC. It encodes CAWKWAGGYNEQFF.

The chain has TRBV28 and TRBJ1-1; TRBD1 is a possible D gene (6 bases). Germline CDR1 and CDR2: MDHEN and SYDVKM. Between the trimmed V and J ends, which lost 10 bases and 4 bases, there was a span of 19 bases. CDR3 length: 14 amino acids. In DNA, the CDR3 is TGTGCCACCCTGGACCGGGGAGGGGGCACTGAAGCTTTCTTT. It is translated as CATLDRGGGTEAFF. The whole variable domain, remainder taken from reference TRBV28 and TRBJ1-1, is DVKVTQSSRYLVKRTGEKVFLECVQDMDHENMFWYRQDPGLGLRLIYFSYDVKMKEKGDIPEGYSVSREKKERFSLILESASTNQTSMYLCATLDRGGGTEAFFGQGTRLTVV.

The genes are TRBV2 and TRBJ2-3; 11 nucleotides align to TRBD1. The CDR3 runs to 13 residues. The germline V gene has CDR1 SNHLY and CDR2 FYNNEI. J was trimmed by 6 bases and V by 7 bases; bases with no gene match: 3. CDR3 in amino acids: CASKDRGPDTQYF. In nucleotides, the CDR3 is TGTGCCAGCAAGGACAGGGGGCCCGATACGCAGTATTTT. Together with reference TRBV2 and TRBJ2-3, the CDR3 gives the full variable domain: EPEVTQTPSHQVTQMGQEVILRCVPISNHLYFYWYRQILGQKVEFLVSFYNNEISEKSEIFDDQFSVERPDGSNFTLKIRSTKLEDSAMYFCASKDRGPDTQYFGPGTRLTVL.

This chain joins TRBV7-6 and TRBJ2-7, with 9 nucleotides matching TRBD2. J was trimmed by 6 bases and V by 2 bases; bases with no gene match: 5. Looked up from germline, CDR1 is SGHVS and CDR2 is FNYEAQ. The CDR3 extends over 14 amino acids. CDR3 region: CASSLSWREGEQYF. The DNA of the CDR3 is TGTGCCAGCAGCTTATCTTGGCGGGAGGGCGAGCAGTACTTC.

In DNA, the CDR3 is TGCGCCAGCAGCCAAGAGGCGGGAGGGCCCTGGGATACGCAGTATTTT. As protein: CASSQEAGGPWDTQYF. The chain employs TRBV4-3 and TRBJ2-3, with 9 bases that match TRBD2. The CDR3 extends over 16 amino acids. Germline loops: CDR1 LGHNA, CDR2 YSLEER. The V and J ends lost 0 bases and 6 bases, in that order; junction bases with no gene match: 7.